The present T cell receptor (beta chain) was sequenced within a study of blood T cell repertoires in COVID-19. Overall study: Acute and convalescent COVID-19 samples came from the United States, Italy and Spain. From T cells, B-cell-depleted T cells, or PBMCs came the material, which was cDNA or gDNA.

Trimming removed 2 bases from V and 3 bases from J, with 6 bases in between. Germline loops: CDR1 SGHAT, CDR2 FQNNGV. The CDR3 contains 13 residues. Source study methods: Nucleated cell number was recorded as an estimate derived from reference gene primer amplification. The method was immunoSEQ multiplex PCR; TCRdb's version includes in-frame clones alone and lacks a portion of them. For V, J and clone size, that table is used; D and trimming come from the DNA. Seen here are 140,000 to 150,000 clones, over 65% observed once, and the top ten hold roughly 17%. The TCR comes from a man in his forties or fifties with acute or convalescent COVID-19. Sequencing input: peripheral blood. The V call is TRBV11-2, the J call TRBJ2-3, with unresolved D. CDR3 sequence (DNA): TGTGCCAGCAGCTTATCCGGGACAGATACGCAGTATTTT. It encodes CASSLSGTDTQYF.